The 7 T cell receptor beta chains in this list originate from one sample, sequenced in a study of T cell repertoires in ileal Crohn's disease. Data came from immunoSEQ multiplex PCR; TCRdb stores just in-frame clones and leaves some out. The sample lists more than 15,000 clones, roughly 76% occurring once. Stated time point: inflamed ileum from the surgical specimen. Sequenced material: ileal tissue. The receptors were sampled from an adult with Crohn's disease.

The CDR3: CAGAPGTGGGYEQYF. CDR3 DNA: TGTGCCGGAGCTCCCGGGACAGGGGGCGGCTACGAGCAGTACTTC. J is TRBJ2-7 and V is TRBV2, with 12 bases identical to TRBD1. Looked up from germline, CDR1 is SNHLY and CDR2 is FYNNEI. Unmatched junction bases numbered 11, after V lost 11 bases and J lost 3 bases. The length of the CDR3 is 15 residues.

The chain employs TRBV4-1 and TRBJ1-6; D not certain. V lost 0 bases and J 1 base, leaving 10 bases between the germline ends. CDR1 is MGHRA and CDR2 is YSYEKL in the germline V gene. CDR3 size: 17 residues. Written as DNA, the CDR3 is TGCGCCAGCAGCCAAGATGACGGGGTATCCTATAATTCACCCCTCCACTTT. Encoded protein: CASSQDDGVSYNSPLHF.

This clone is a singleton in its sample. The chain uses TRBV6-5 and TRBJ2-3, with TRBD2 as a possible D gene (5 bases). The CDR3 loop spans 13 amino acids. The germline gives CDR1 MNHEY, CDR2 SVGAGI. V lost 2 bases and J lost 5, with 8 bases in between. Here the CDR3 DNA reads TGTGCCAGCAGTTACAGGACTCAAGATACGCAGTATTTT. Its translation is CASSYRTQDTQYF.

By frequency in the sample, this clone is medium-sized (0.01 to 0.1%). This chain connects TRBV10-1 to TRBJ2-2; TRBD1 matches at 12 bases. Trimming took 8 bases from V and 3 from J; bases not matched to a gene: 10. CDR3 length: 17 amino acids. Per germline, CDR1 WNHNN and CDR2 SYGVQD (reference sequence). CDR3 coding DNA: TGCGCCAGCCGAGGGGGACAGGGGGCTTCAGACACCGGGGAGCTGTTTTTT. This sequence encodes CASRGGQGASDTGELFF.

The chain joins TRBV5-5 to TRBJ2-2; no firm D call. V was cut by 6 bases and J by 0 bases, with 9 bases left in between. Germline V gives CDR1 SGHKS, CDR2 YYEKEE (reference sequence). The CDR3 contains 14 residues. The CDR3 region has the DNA TGTGCCAGCACGCACGGCTCGAACACCGGGGAGCTGTTTTTT. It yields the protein CASTHGSNTGELFF.

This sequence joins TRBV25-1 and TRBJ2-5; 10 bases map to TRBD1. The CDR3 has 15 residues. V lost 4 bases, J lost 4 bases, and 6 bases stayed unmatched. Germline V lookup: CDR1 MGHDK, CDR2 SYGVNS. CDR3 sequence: CASSGWTGGAETQYF. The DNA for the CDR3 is TGTGCCAGCAGTGGCTGGACAGGGGGGGCAGAGACCCAGTACTTC.

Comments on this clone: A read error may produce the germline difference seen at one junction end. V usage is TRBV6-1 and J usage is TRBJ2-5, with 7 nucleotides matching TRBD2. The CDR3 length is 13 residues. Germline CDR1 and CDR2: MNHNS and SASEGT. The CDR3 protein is CASSKAGMETQYF. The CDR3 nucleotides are TGTGCCAGCAGTAAAGCGGGGATGGAGACCCAGTACTTC.